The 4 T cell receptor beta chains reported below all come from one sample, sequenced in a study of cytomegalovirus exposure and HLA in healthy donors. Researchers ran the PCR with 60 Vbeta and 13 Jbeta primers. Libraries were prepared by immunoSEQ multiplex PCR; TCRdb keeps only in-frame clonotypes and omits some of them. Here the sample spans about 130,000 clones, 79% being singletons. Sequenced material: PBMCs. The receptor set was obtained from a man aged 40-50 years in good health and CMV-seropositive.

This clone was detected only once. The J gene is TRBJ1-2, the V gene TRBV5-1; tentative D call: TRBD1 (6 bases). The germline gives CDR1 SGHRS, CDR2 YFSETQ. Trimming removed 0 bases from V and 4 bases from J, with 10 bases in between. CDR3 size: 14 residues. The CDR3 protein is CASSLEGRGYGYTF. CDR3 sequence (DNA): TGCGCCAGCAGCTTGGAAGGCAGGGGCTATGGCTACACCTTC.

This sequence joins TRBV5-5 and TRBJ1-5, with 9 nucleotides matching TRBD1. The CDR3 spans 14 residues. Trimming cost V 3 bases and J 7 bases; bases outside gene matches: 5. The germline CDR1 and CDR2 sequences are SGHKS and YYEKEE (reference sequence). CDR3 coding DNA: TGTGCCAGCAGCTACAGGGGGCTCGGACAGCCCCAGCATTTT. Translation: CASSYRGLGQPQHF.

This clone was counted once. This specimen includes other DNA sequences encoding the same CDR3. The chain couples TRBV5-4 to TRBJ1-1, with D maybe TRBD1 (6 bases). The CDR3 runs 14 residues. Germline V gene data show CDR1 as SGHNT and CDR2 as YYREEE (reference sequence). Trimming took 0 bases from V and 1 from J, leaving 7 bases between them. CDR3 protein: CASSLGQANTEAFF. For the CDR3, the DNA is TGTGCCAGCAGCTTGGGACAGGCGAACACTGAAGCTTTCTTT.

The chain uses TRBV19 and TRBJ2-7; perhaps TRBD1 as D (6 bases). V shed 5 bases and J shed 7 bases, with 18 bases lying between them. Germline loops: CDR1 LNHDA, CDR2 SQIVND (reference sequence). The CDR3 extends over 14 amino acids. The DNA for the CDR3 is TGTGCCAGTAGTGTTACAGGGACCCCCGAAGAGCAGTACTTC. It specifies CASSVTGTPEEQYF.